One and the same sample provided the 18 T cell receptor beta chains below, sequenced in a study of T-cell memory formation after mild COVID-19. TCRdb independently ran MiXCR on the 5' RACE reads; one entry per CDR3 protein. This sample carries approximately 450,000 distinct CDR3 sequences, roughly 18% of them seen once, and the ten largest clones take 12%. Input material: PBMCs or a T cell subset sorted from them (not recorded which). The receptors were sampled from an adult woman who had mild COVID-19 (a few samples of this study predate the infection). Cell type and time point are not known.

This chain links TRBV7-9 with TRBJ2-3, with 9 bases fitting TRBD1. CDR3 length equals 16 residues. V dropped 5 bases and J dropped 3; count of bases not matched to a gene: 9. CDR1 and CDR2 from the germline V gene are SEHNR and FQNEAQ (reference sequence). The CDR3 sequence: CASSPRRTGATDTQYF. CDR3 sequence (DNA): TGTGCCAGCAGCCCTCGGCGGACAGGGGCGACAGATACGCAGTATTTT.

This clonotype was seen a few times. The chain carries TRBV4-3 and TRBJ2-1, with 7 bases identical to TRBD2. The CDR3 spans 15 residues. Germline CDR1 is LGHNA and CDR2 is YSLEER. With V trimmed by 0 bases and J by 4 bases, 3 bases remained unmatched. CDR3 loop: CASSQDRGEYNEQFF. The CDR3 DNA reads as TGCGCCAGCAGCCAAGATCGGGGGGAGTACAATGAGCAGTTCTTC.

This clonotype occurred a few times. This sequence joins TRBV30 and TRBJ2-3, with 7 positions matching TRBD2. Trimming cost V 1 base and J 4 bases; bases outside gene matches: 5. Germline CDR1 and CDR2: GTSNPN and SVGIG (reference sequence). CDR3 length: 14 residues. The CDR3, as DNA: TGTGCCTGGAGTGGCAGCGGGGAAGCAGATACGCAGTATTTT. The encoded protein is CAWSGSGEADTQYF.

This clonotype has a handful of counts. V and J are TRBV24-1 and TRBJ2-2; 12 nucleotides agree with TRBD1. The CDR3 sequence is 19 residues long. The germline gives CDR1 KGHDR, CDR2 SFDVKD. V shed 1 base and J 3 bases; nucleotides not matched to a gene: 8. CDR3 coding DNA: TGTGCCACCAGTGATTTTACCGGGACAGGGGGCCTTTACACCGGGGAGCTGTTTTTT. Residues: CATSDFTGTGGLYTGELFF.

V gene TRBV7-8 combines with J gene TRBJ2-1; TRBD2 matches at 9 bases. The CDR3 totals 15 residues. Germline V gene data show CDR1 as SGHVS and CDR2 as FQNEAQ. Unmatched junction bases numbered 3, after V lost 0 bases and J lost 6 bases. The CDR3 region has the DNA TGTGCCAGCAGCTTAGCTGGGACTAGCAGCAATGAGCAGTTCTTC. Translated: CASSLAGTSSNEQFF.

The rearrangement uses TRBV5-4 and TRBJ2-5; no reliable D call. The V end was cut by 0 bases, the J end by 4 bases, with 10 bases between. Germline CDR1 and CDR2: SGHNT and YYREEE (reference sequence). The CDR3 sequence is 14 residues long. The CDR3 coding sequence is TGTGCCAGCAGCTTGGCGGATGACGGAGAGACCCAGTACTTC. As protein: CASSLADDGETQYF.

The chain links TRBV20-1 to TRBJ1-1; the D gene is possibly TRBD1 (5 bases). CDR1 and CDR2 from the germline V gene are DFQATT and SNEGSKA (reference sequence). With 0 bases removed from V and 7 bases from J, the gap between germline ends came to 12 bases. The CDR3 sequence is 13 residues long. CDR3 coding DNA: TGCAGTGCTAGAGATGGGGGAAGCTATGAAGCTTTCTTT. Translating gives CSARDGGSYEAFF.

The chain has TRBV7-2 and TRBJ2-7, with 12 bases that match TRBD2. V shed 4 bases and J 1 base; nucleotides not matched to a gene: 2. Germline CDR1 SGHTA, CDR2 FQGNSA. This CDR3 is built from 15 residues. Here the CDR3 reads CASSSTSGRSYEQYF. CDR3 in DNA: TGTGCCAGCAGCTCGACTAGCGGGAGATCCTACGAGCAGTACTTC.

CDR3 sequence (DNA): TGTGCCATCAGTGAACAGGCCTATGAAGCTTTCTTT. Encoded protein: CAISEQAYEAFF. The rearrangement links TRBV10-3 to TRBJ1-1, with D possibly being TRBD1 (5 bases). CDR1 is ENHRY and CDR2 is SYGVKD in the germline V gene. The V and J ends lost 3 bases and 7 bases respectively, with 9 bases between them. The CDR3 has 12 amino acids.

This clonotype turned up a few times. The V gene is TRBV29-1, the J gene TRBJ2-1; 7 positions agree with TRBD2. Germline V gene data show CDR1 as SQVTM and CDR2 as ANQGSEA. Germline trimming cut 4 bases from V and 6 bases from J; bases unmatched to any gene: 9. The CDR3 loop spans 14 amino acids. The CDR3 spells CSVAARGSTNEQFF. The CDR3 DNA is TGCAGCGTTGCCGCGCGGGGGTCAACCAATGAGCAGTTCTTC.

Only one count was recorded for this clonotype. The chain is built from TRBV2 and TRBJ2-7, with D perhaps TRBD2 (5 bases). The CDR3 loop spans 10 amino acids. In germline, CDR1 is SNHLY, CDR2 FYNNEI. V gave up 8 bases and J gave up 4 bases, with 6 bases separating them. In nucleotides, the CDR3 is TGTGCCAGCGACTATTACGAGCAGTACTTC. Protein product: CASDYYEQYF.

The V call is TRBV15, the J call TRBJ1-1; a weak D match, TRBD1 (6 bases). Looked up from germline, CDR1 is LNHNV and CDR2 is YYDKDF (reference sequence). The CDR3 has 16 residues. V dropped 4 bases and J dropped 3 bases, with 18 bases sitting between them. Written as DNA, the CDR3 is TGTGCCACCAGCAAAGGGGGTGCGAGGATGCACACTGAAGCTTTCTTT. Its translation is CATSKGGARMHTEAFF.

The rearrangement links TRBV20-1 to TRBJ2-3, with D possibly being TRBD1 or TRBD2 (6 bases each). This CDR3 comprises 14 residues. V was pared by 6 bases and J by 2 bases, with 15 bases between. Germline CDR1 is DFQATT and CDR2 is SNEGSKA (reference sequence). DNA for the CDR3: TGCAGTGCAGCGGAGGGGGGTCCCACAGATACGCAGTATTTT. Protein sequence: CSAAEGGPTDTQYF.

V and J are TRBV29-1 and TRBJ2-2; D gene ambiguous. The V end lost 4 bases, the J end lost 7 bases, and 4 bases lay between the germline ends. CDR3 length: 10 amino acids. The germline gives CDR1 SQVTM, CDR2 ANQGSEA. This CDR3 is CSVVNGELFF. In DNA, the CDR3 is TGCAGCGTTGTCAACGGGGAGCTGTTTTTT.

V usage is TRBV4-1 and J usage is TRBJ2-3, with no clear D. This CDR3 comprises 15 residues. Germline V gene sequence: CDR1 MGHRA, CDR2 YSYEKL. V was shortened by 1 base and J by 6 bases, with 14 bases between the two germline ends. Here the CDR3 reads CASSQVGTASDTQYF. In DNA, the CDR3 is TGCGCCAGCAGCCAAGTGGGCACCGCGTCCGATACGCAGTATTTT.

CDR3 sequence reads: CASSYSSPGQAYEQYF. In nucleotides, the CDR3 is TGTGCCAGCAGTTACTCGAGTCCGGGACAGGCATACGAGCAGTACTTC. This chain joins TRBV6-5 and TRBJ2-7, with 8 bases matching TRBD1. The CDR3 consists of 16 residues. Trimming cost V 0 bases and J 4 bases; bases outside gene matches: 8. Germline CDR1 reads MNHEY; CDR2 reads SVGAGI.

This chain uses TRBV12-3 or TRBV12-4 with TRBJ2-1; TRBD2 matches 10 bases. V lost 6 bases and J lost 9; bases outside the gene matches: 8. This CDR3 spans 14 amino acids. The CDR3 DNA is TGTGCCAGCAGCACTAGCGGGGAAAGTAGTGAGCAGTTCTTC. Its translation is CASSTSGESSEQFF.

This clonotype was seen a few times. This chain joins TRBV15 and TRBJ2-2, with 7 bases fitting TRBD2. Looked up from germline, CDR1 is LNHNV and CDR2 is YYDKDF (reference sequence). V shed 4 bases and J 2 bases; nucleotides not matched to a gene: 4. The CDR3 sequence is 15 residues long. The CDR3 DNA follows: TGTGCCACCAGCATAAGGGACTATAACACCGGGGAGCTGTTTTTT. Encoded protein: CATSIRDYNTGELFF.